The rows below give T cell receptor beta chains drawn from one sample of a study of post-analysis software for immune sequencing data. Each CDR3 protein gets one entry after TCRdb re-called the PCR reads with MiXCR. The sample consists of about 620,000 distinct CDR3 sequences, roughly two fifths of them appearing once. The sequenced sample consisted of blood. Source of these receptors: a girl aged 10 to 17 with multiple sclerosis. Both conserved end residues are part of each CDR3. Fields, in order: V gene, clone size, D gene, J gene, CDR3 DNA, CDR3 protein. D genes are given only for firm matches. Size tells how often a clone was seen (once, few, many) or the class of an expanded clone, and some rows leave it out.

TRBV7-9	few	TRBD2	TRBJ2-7	TGTGCCGCCGTTGACCCGGGAGGTTCCTCCTACGAGCAGTACTTC	CAAVDPGGSSYEQYF
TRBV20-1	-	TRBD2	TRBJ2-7	TGCAGTGCAAGAAAGACTAGCGCGAGCTCCTACAATGAGCAGTACTTC	CSARKTSASSYNEQYF
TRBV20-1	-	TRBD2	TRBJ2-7	TGCAGTGCTAGGGGCGGGGGGCCGACTTACGAGCAGTACTTC	CSARGGGPTYEQYF
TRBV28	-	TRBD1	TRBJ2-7	TGTGCCAGCAGTACCGGGACAGGGGGCCTTGAGCAGTACTTC	CASSTGTGGLEQYF
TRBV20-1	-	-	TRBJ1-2	TGCAGTGCTAAATATGGCGGCTACACCTTC	CSAKYGGYTF
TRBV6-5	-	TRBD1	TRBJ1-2	TGTGCCAGCAGTTACTCAGCCGGGACAGGGGGAGTAGGGAACTATGGCTACACCTTC	CASSYSAGTGGVGNYGYTF
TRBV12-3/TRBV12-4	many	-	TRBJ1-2	TGCGCCAGCAGCCTGGACAGAAACTATGGCTACACCTTC	CASSLDRNYGYTF
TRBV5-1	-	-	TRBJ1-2	TGCGCCAGCAGCTTCGGTAGACCACCTAACTATGGCTACACCTTC	CASSFGRPPNYGYTF
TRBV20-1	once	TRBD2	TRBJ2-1	TGCAGTGCTAGGGGTGGACTAGCGGGAGCCTATGAGCAGTTCTTC	CSARGGLAGAYEQFF
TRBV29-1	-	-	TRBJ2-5	TGCAGCGTTGGGGGGCAGCAAGAGACCCAGTACTTC	CSVGGQQETQYF
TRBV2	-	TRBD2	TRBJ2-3	TGTGCCAGCAGTAGAGGGACTAGCAGCGACACAGATACGCAGTATTTT	CASSRGTSSDTDTQYF
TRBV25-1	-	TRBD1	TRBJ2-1	TGTGCCAGCGGCCCGACAGGGGAGCAGTTCTTC	CASGPTGEQFF
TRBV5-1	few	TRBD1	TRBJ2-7	TGCGCCAGCAGCATCATTCCGGGACAGGGGACCTACGAGCAGTACTTC	CASSIIPGQGTYEQYF
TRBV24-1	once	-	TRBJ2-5	TGTGCCACCAGTGCGTGGGGGCGCCCCGACCAAGAGACCCAGTACTTC	CATSAWGRPDQETQYF
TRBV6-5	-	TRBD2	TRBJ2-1	TGTGCCAGCAGTTACTCGAAAACTGAGACTAGCCACTACAATGAGCAGTTCTTC	CASSYSKTETSHYNEQFF
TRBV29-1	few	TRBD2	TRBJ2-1	TGCAGCGTTGAGGGGGCTAGCGGGAGGCCATACAATGAGCAGTTCTTC	CSVEGASGRPYNEQFF
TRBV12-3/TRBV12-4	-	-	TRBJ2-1	TGTGCCAGCAGTTTCCCAGTCCCTACCTACAATGAGCAGTTCTTC	CASSFPVPTYNEQFF
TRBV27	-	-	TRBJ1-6	TGTGCCAGCAGTTTTGGGGCTCATTCACCCCTCCACTTT	CASSFGAHSPLHF
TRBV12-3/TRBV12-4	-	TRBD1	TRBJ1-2	TGTGCCAGCGACAGGGCTAACTATGGCTACACCTTC	CASDRANYGYTF
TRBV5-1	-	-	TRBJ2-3	TGCGCCAGCAGCTTGGCGTCGGGGGCAGGGTACACAGATACGCAGTATTTT	CASSLASGAGYTDTQYF
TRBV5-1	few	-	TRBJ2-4	TGCGCCAGCAGCGCGCGGGACAGATCAAACATTCAGTACTTC	CASSARDRSNIQYF
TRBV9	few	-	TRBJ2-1	TGTGCCAGCAGCGTAGGGAGGCAATCCTACAATGAGCAGTTCTTC	CASSVGRQSYNEQFF
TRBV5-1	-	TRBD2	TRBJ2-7	TGCGCCAGCAGCAGAGCGGGGGTTTACGAGCAGTACTTC	CASSRAGVYEQYF
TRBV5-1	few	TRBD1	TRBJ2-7	TGCGCCAGCAGCCCGGACAGGGGGCTTTCCTACGAGCAGTACTTC	CASSPDRGLSYEQYF
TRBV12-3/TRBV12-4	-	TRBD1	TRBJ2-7	TGTGCCGGCAGAGCCGGGACAGGTTTATACGAGCAGTACTTC	CAGRAGTGLYEQYF
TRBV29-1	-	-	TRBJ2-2	TGCAGCGTTGTAGGAGTAGGGGTGGCCACCGGGGAGCTGTTTTTT	CSVVGVGVATGELFF
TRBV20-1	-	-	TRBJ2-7	TGCAGTGCTAGAGAGGGCGAGAAGTCCTACGAGCAGTACTTC	CSAREGEKSYEQYF
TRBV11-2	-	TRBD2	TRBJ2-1	TGTGCCAGCAGACGCCCTAGCGGGTGGGGCAATGAGCAGTTCTTC	CASRRPSGWGNEQFF
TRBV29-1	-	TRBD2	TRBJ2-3	TGCAGCGGATTAGCGGGGGGGACAGATACGCAGTATTTT	CSGLAGGTDTQYF
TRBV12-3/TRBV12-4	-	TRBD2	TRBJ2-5	TGTGCCAGCAGGGCCCAGCTAGCGGGATATGAGACCCAGTACTTC	CASRAQLAGYETQYF
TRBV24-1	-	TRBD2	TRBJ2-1	TGTGCCACCAGCCGGACTAGCGGGATTTACAATGAGCAGTTCTTC	CATSRTSGIYNEQFF
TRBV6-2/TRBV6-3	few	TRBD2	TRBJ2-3	TGTGCCAGCACTCGCGCGGGAGAGATCCCAGATACGCAGTATTTT	CASTRAGEIPDTQYF
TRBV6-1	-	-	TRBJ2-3	TGTGCCAGCACTCACATCCGGACAGGCACAGATACGCAGTATTTT	CASTHIRTGTDTQYF
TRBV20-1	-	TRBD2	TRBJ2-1	TGCAGTTGGAGCGGGGACTCCTACAATGAGCAGTTCTTC	CSWSGDSYNEQFF
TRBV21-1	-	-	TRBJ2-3	TGTGCCAGCAGCAAGTCGGGGGAGTCAGATACGCAGTATTTT	CASSKSGESDTQYF
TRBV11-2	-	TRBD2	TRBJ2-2	TGTGCCAGCAGCTTAGAGGGACTAGCGACCGGGGAGCTGTTTTTT	CASSLEGLATGELFF
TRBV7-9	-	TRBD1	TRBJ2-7	TGTGCCAGCAGCCATTATGGGACAGGGGCCCACGAGCAGTACTTC	CASSHYGTGAHEQYF
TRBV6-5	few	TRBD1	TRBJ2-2	TGTGCCAGCAGAACCGGGACAGAGCACACCGGGAAGCTGTTTTTT	CASRTGTEHTGKLFF
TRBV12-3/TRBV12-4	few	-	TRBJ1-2	TGTGCCAGCAGTTCCGGGACGACCTATGGCTACACCTTC	CASSSGTTYGYTF
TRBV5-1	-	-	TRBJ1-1	TGCGCCATCCCTCGGGGGGACGCTGAAGCTTTCTTT	CAIPRGDAEAFF
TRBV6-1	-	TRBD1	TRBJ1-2	TGTGCCAGCAGTACCCGACAGGGAAGATTCTATGGCTACACCTTC	CASSTRQGRFYGYTF
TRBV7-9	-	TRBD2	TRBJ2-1	TGTGCCAGCAGCTTCGTAGCGGGAGGGTCCAATGAGCAGTTCTTC	CASSFVAGGSNEQFF
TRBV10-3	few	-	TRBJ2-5	TGTGCCATCAGTGAGTCGAGGGGGGCTGGAGAGACCCAGTACTTC	CAISESRGAGETQYF
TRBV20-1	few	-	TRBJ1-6	TGCAGTGCTAGTAGCAAGAACAACTCACCCCTCCACTTT	CSASSKNNSPLHF
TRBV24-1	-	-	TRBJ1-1	TGTGCCACCAGTGACGGGAACACTGAAGCTTTCTTT	CATSDGNTEAFF
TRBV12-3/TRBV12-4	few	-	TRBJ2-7	TGTGCCAGCAGTTTATTAAAGGGCTACGAGCAGTACTTC	CASSLLKGYEQYF
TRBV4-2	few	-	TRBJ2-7	TGTGCCAGCAGCCAAGGGGCTCTGCCGACCTACGAGCAGTACTTC	CASSQGALPTYEQYF
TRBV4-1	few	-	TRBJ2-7	TGCGCCAGCAGCCCCCGAACGAGGTCTCAAACCGTACACGAGCAGTACTTC	CASSPRTRSQTVHEQYF
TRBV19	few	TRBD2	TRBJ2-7	TGTGCCAGTAGTATGAGCGGGACTAGCGGTTTCTACGAGCAGTACTTC	CASSMSGTSGFYEQYF
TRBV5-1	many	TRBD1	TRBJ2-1	TGTGCCAGCAGCCTCGGACAGGGGGCCTACAATGAGCAGTTCTTC	CASSLGQGAYNEQFF
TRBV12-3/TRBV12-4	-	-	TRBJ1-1	TGTGCCAGCAGGAGGACAGTTGAAGCTTTCTTT	CASRRTVEAFF
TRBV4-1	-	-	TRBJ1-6	TGCGCCAGCAGCCAAGATGGGGGACTGGGGTATAATTCACCCCTCCACTTT	CASSQDGGLGYNSPLHF
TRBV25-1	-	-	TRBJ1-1	TGTGCCAGCAGTAACACAGCATCAAACACTGAAGCTTTCTTT	CASSNTASNTEAFF
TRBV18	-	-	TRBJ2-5	TGTGCCAGCTCACAGACGGGGACCTTCCAAGAGACCCAGTACTTC	CASSQTGTFQETQYF